This TCR beta chain derives from a study of shared clonotypes between healthy human individuals. The wider study: Plates per donor: three CD4 naive, three CD4 memory, two CD8 naive, one CD8 memory.

In germline, CDR1 is MRHNA, CDR2 SNTAGT. CDR3 length: 15 residues. Trimming removed 6 bases from V and 3 bases from J, with 17 bases in between. CD4+ cells underwent separation, giving CD45RA+ naive and CD45RA-negative memory subsets. Researchers divided each subset's genomic DNA evenly across several immunoSEQ plates. Clones were sequenced by immunoSEQ multiplex PCR, and TCRdb holds only the in-frame ones, with some missing. This sample yields around 2.3 million clones, of which under 97% are seen a single time; more than 0.1% belongs to the top ten. This chain joins TRBV6-4 and TRBJ1-2; no firm D call. The sample consisted of naive CD4+ T cells sorted from blood. Documented subset: CD45RA+ positively selected. The TCR comes from a man aged 18 to 29 in good health. CDR3 coding DNA: TGTGCCAGCAGCCCCTTCGGTGACGGGTACTATGGCTACACCTTC. It translates to CASSPFGDGYYGYTF.